This T cell receptor (beta chain) was identified during a study of shared clonotypes between healthy human individuals. Study observations and caveats: Clonotype sharing among donors was thought likely to change with sequencing depth. In this cohort, only blood was sampled, and tissue repertoires likely differ.

Comment on this clone: Its antigen is undetermined.

Trimming removed 9 bases from V and 5 bases from J, with 23 bases in between. The CDR3 loop spans 15 amino acids. Germline CDR1 reads SGHRS; CDR2 reads YFSETQ. At the deep level, the assay was run. Unsorted PBMC DNA was sequenced on ten immunoSEQ deep assay plates. Clones were read by immunoSEQ multiplex PCR, and TCRdb kept only the in-frame ones, dropping some. The table lists some 450,000 clones, around 77% of them singletons. This clonotype was obtained from a woman aged 40 to 50 in good health. Some clones in this sample may be carry-over from other donors' samples. What was sequenced was PBMCs. The gene calls are TRBV5-1 and TRBJ1-1, with a tentative D call TRBD1 (6 bases). Here the CDR3 reads CATASGGGELTEAFF. The CDR3 nucleotides read TGCGCCACCGCTTCCGGGGGGGGCGAGTTGACTGAAGCTTTCTTT.